These T cell receptor beta chains were read from a single sample in a study of shared clonotypes between healthy human individuals. Profiling relied on immunoSEQ multiplex PCR, and the TCRdb table lists in-frame clones only, not all of them. The repertoire consists of hundreds of thousands of clones, with about 74% occurring once and the leading ten covering approximately 1.7%. Material: memory CD4+ T cells sorted from blood. All receptors come from a woman aged 25-40 years in good health. CDR3s leave out the opening cysteine and the closing phenylalanine or tryptophan. Each record gives: clone size, V gene, CDR3 protein. For some rows the clone size is stated as once, few or many, or as a class when expanded; others skip it.

. | TRBV2 | ASRVTGGTGEKLF
once | TRBV9 | ASSAWTSGAPDTQY
. | TRBV10-2 | ASKGGPGHSYEQY
many | TRBV5-8 | ASSLAREGPQH
. | TRBV7-8 | ASILDQGSYEQY
. | TRBV28 | ASSLRGMNTGELF
. | TRBV14 | ASSYSVSFKQRGETQY
once | TRBV27 | ASSPRRAGNYGYT
few | TRBV18 | ASSLAGVNYEQY
. | TRBV5-1 | ASSLAQGGGTDTQY
. | TRBV5-1 | ASSSWGHGQETQY
. | TRBV4-1 | ASSQGRGQGTGEQY
. | TRBV28 | ASSPLTAGSGHTDTQY
few | TRBV28 | ASLHRDLNTEAF
. | TRBV19 | ASSIEPGLAVWSTDTQY
. | TRBV28 | ASAGTGGTGELF
. | TRBV9 | ASSPTDRLNTGELF
. | TRBV28 | ASSFRSPNTEAF
few | TRBV25-1 | ASSGASGNTDTQY
once | TRBV2 | ASSEALPSGELF
. | TRBV25-1 | ASSLQTTGPKFLKQY
. | TRBV2 | ASSFSYEQY
. | TRBV7-2 | ASSFAGGPFSYEQY
. | TRBV5-6 | ASSPGRRPAGYT
. | TRBV7-9 | ASSVTDSLTGSYEQY
. | TRBV15 | ATSREQKIYGYT
. | TRBV25-1 | ASSDSVAGKF
many | TRBV11-2 | ASSPESPLNRGNTIY
few | TRBV27 | ASSPLDRDRGSGANVLT
. | TRBV5-8 | ASSYPRVSGANVLT
. | TRBV5-6 | ASSFQQGQETQY
once | TRBV5-1 | ASSLQGVNEQF
. | TRBV10-1 | ASSGWTQETGNTIY
. | TRBV19 | ASRGHQHNTEAF
. | TRBV19 | ASNIGGAGETQY
. | TRBV5-6 | ASSLMGNEQF
. | TRBV7-6 | ASSLVGSSGRDYNEQF
. | TRBV7-8 | ASSVKDRGLNQPQH
. | TRBV18 | ASSPSGEGVGEQY
few | TRBV6-5 | ASRLNRAGEKLF
. | TRBV19 | ASSQPTGNYGYT